The present TCR beta chain was sequenced within a study of T-cell reconstitution after alpha-beta-depleted transplantation in children. Study-level points and caveats: In patients about two months after transplant, alpha-beta T cells reportedly arose from several hundred expanded graft clones. Some patients owed their high day-60 TCRbeta diversity to surviving recipient T cells and thymic progenitors. Diversity and T-cell counts at one year after transplant derived mostly from new T cells.

Unique molecular identifiers were built into the TCRbeta library. TCRdb re-derived calls from the PCR reads in MiXCR, one entry per CDR3 protein. The sample includes about 1,000,000 distinct CDR3 sequences, roughly 29% of them seen just once. This clonotype was found once. Antigen: not known. The V gene lost 0 bases and the J gene lost 4 bases, with 14 bases spanning the gap. This CDR3 comprises 16 residues. CDR1 SGHRS and CDR2 YFSETQ come from the germline V gene. The TCR was taken from a boy under two years old who had a stem cell transplant for SCID, so the T cells may come from the graft donor. Sequenced here: PBMCs, mostly from graft donor cells, sampled 360 days after TCRalphabeta/CD19-depleted stem cell transplant. V and J are TRBV5-1 and TRBJ2-1; no clear D. CDR3 DNA sequence: TGCGCCAGCAGCTTGGGTGGTAGCCCTTCTTACAATGAGCAGTTCTTC. Encoded protein: CASSLGGSPSYNEQFF.